The clone carrying this TCR beta chain was counted at least ten times. Its antigen is still unknown. Amplification of TCR beta CDR3 regions used RNA transcripts. HTBI primers served in a first-round RT-PCR, which a second-round multiplex PCR followed. Using its own MiXCR run on the multiplex PCR reads, TCRdb lists one record per CDR3 protein. Among over a million distinct CDR3 sequences listed, roughly two fifths were seen once. A diagnosis was made from clinical symptoms together with serum thyroxine, TRAb, thyroid ultrasound and orbital computed tomography. The source of the sample is a study of Graves' ophthalmopathy and Graves' hyperthyroidism. The germline V and J ends were trimmed by 4 bases and 0 bases, with 12 bases remaining between them. The CDR3 has 15 amino acids. Germline V CDR1 and CDR2: SQVTM, ANQGSEA. Study-wide results and limits: The model forecast ophthalmopathy progression, reaching 60% to 71% sensitivity and approximately 72% specificity.

The gene calls are TRBV29-1 and TRBJ1-4; no clear D. Sequenced material: peripheral blood or thyroid tissue (not recorded which). This receptor was obtained from an adult man with Graves' hyperthyroidism. The CDR3 DNA sequence: TGCAGCGTTGTGGCAGATACCGCAACTAATGAAAAACTGTTTTTT. It yields the protein CSVVADTATNEKLFF.